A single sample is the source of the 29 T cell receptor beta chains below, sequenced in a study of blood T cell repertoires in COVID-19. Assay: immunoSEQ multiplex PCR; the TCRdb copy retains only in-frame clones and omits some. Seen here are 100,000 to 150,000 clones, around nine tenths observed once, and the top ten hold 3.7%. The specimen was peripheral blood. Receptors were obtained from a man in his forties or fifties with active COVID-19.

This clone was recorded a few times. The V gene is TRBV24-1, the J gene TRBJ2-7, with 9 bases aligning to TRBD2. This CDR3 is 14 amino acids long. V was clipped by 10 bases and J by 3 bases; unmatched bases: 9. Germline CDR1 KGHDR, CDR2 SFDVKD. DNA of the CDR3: TGTGCCACTCGGTTAGCGGGAGTGTGCTACGAGCAGTACGTC. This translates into CATRLAGVCYEQYV.

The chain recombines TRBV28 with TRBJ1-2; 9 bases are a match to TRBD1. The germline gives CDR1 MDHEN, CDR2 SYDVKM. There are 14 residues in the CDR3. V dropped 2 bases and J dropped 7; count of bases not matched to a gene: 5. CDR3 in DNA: TGTGCCAGCAGTTTAACACAGGGGGCGGGTGGCTACACCTTC. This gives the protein CASSLTQGAGGYTF.

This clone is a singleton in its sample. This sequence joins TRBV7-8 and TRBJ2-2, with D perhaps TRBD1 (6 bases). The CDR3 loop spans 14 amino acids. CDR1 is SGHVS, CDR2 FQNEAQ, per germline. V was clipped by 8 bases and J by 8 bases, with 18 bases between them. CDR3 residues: CASATGLGNGELFF. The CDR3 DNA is TGTGCCAGCGCGACAGGATTAGGCAATGGGGAGCTGTTTTTT.

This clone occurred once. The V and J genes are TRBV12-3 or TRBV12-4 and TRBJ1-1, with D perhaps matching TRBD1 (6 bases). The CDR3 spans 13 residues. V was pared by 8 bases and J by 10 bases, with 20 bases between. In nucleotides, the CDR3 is TGTGCCAGCGTTTCTGACGGGGGGCGCGGAGCTTTCTTT. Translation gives CASVSDGGRGAFF.

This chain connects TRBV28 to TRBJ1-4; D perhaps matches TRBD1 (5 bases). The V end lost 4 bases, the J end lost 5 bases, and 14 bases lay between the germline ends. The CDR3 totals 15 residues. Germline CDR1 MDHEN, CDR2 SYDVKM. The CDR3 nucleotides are TGTGCCAGCAGTTACGGCGGGACCATAAATGAAAAACTGTTTTTT. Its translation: CASSYGGTINEKLFF.

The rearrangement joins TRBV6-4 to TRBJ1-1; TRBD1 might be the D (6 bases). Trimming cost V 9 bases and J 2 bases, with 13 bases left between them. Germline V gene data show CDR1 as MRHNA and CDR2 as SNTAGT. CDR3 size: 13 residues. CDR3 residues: CARQGRSNTEAFF. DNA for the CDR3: TGTGCCAGACAGGGCAGGAGCAACACTGAAGCTTTCTTT.

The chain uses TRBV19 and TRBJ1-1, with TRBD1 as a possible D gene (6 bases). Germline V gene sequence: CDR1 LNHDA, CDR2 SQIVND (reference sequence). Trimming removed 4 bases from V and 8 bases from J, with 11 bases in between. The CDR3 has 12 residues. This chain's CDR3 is CASSTIDREAFF. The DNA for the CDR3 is TGTGCCAGTAGTACCATTGACAGGGAAGCTTTCTTT.

CDR3 region: CASSLPSSYNEQFF. The DNA of the CDR3 is TGCGCCAGCAGCTTACCTAGCTCCTACAATGAGCAGTTCTTC. The chain carries TRBV5-1 and TRBJ2-1; D remains unclear. Germline values: CDR1 SGHRS, CDR2 YFSETQ. The CDR3 runs 14 residues. Deletions cut 2 bases from V and 0 bases from J, with 6 bases between.

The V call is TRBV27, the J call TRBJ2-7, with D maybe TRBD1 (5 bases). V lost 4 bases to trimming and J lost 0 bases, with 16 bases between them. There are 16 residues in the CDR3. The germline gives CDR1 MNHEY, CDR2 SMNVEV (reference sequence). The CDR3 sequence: CASSSGVGDLSYEQYF. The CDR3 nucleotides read TGTGCCAGCAGTTCCGGCGTAGGGGATCTCTCCTACGAGCAGTACTTC.

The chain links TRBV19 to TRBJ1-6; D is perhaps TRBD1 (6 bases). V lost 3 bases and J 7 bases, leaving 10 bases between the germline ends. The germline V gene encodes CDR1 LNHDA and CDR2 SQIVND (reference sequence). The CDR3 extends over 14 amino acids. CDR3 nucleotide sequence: TGTGCCAGTAGTATGGTCCAGGGGAATTCACCCCTCCACTTT. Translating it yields CASSMVQGNSPLHF.

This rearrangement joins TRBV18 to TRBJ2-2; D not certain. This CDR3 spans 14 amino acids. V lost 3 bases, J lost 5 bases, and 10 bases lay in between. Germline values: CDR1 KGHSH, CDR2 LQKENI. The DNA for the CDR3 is TGTGCCAGCTCACCCGCGCTCGGGACCGGGGAGCTGTTTTTT. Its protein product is CASSPALGTGELFF.

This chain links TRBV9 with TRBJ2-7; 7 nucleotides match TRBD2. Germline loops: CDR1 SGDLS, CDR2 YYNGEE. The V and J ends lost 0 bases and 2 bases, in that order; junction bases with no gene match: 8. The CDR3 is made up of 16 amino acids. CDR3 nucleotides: TGTGCCAGCAGCGTAGGGTCTTGGGAGGGGCCCTACGAGCAGTACTTC. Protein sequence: CASSVGSWEGPYEQYF.

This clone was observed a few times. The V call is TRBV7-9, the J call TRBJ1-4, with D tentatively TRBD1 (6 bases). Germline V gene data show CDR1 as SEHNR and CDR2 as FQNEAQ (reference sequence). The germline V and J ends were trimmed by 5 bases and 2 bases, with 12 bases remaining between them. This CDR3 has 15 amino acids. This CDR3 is CASSPRDITNEKLFF. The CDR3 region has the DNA TGTGCCAGCAGCCCAAGGGACATTACTAATGAAAAACTGTTTTTT.

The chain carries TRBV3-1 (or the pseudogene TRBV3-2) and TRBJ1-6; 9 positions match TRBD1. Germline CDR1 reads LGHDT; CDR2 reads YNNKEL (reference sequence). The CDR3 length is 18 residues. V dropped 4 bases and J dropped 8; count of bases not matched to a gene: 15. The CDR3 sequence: CASSPLTPGQGTHSPLHF. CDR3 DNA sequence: TGTGCCAGCAGCCCCTTAACGCCGGGACAGGGTACCCATTCACCCCTCCACTTT.

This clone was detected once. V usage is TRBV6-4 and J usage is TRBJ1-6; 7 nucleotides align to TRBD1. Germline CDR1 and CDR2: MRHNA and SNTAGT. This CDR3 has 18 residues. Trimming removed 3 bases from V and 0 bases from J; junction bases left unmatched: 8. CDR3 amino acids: CASSEGQSLSSYNSPLHF. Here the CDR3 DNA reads TGTGCCAGCAGTGAGGGACAGAGCCTCAGCTCCTATAATTCACCCCTCCACTTT.

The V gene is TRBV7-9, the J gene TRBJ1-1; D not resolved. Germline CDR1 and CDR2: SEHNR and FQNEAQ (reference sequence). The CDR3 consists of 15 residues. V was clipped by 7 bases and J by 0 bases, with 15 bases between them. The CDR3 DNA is TGTGCCAGCACCCTAACGGGGAACATGAACACTGAAGCTTTCTTT. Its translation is CASTLTGNMNTEAFF.

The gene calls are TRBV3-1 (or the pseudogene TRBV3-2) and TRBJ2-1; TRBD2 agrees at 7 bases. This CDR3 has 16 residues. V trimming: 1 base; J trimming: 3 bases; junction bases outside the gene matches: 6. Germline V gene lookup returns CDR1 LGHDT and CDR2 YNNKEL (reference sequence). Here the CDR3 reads CASSQVASGSYNEQFF. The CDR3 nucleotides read TGTGCCAGCAGCCAAGTGGCTAGCGGAAGCTACAATGAGCAGTTCTTC.

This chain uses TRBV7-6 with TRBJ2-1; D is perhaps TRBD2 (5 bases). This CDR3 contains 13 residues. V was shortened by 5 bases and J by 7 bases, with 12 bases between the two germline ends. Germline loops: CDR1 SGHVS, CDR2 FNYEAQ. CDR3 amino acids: CASSPRGGNEQFF. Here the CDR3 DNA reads TGTGCCAGCAGCCCAAGAGGAGGAAATGAGCAGTTCTTC.

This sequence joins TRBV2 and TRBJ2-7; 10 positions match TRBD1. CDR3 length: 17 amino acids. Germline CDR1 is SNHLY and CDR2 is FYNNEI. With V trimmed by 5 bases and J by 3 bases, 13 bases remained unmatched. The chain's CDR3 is CASSYTTGTGAGYEQYF. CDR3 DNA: TGTGCCAGCAGTTACACTACCGGGACAGGGGCTGGCTACGAGCAGTACTTC.

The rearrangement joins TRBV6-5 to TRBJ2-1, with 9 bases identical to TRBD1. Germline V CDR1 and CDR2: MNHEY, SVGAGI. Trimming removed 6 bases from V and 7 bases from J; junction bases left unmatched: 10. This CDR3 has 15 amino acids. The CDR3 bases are TGTGCCAGCAGCCCGGCCGGGACAGGGAATAATGAGCAGTTCTTC. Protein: CASSPAGTGNNEQFF.

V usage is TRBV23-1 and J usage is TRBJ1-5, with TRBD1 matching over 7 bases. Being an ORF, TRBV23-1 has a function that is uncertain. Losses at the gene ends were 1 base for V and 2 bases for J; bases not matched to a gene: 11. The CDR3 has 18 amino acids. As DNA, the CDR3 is TGCGCCAGCAGTCAATGCACAGGGGCTGGTGTTTGCAATCAGCCCCAGCATTTT. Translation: CASSQCTGAGVCNQPQHF.

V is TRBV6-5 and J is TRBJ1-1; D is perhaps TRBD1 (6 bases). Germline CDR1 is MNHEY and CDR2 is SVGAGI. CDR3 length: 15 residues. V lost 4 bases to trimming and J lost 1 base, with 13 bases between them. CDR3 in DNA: TGTGCCAGCAGTTCCACCACAGGGAGGAACACTGAAGCTTTCTTT. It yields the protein CASSSTTGRNTEAFF.

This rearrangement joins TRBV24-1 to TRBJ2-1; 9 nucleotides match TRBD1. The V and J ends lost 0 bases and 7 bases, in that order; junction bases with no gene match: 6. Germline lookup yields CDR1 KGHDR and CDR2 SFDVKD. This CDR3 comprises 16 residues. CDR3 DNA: TGTGCCACCAGTGATTTGGTTGGGACAGGGAGTAATGAGCAGTTCTTC. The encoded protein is CATSDLVGTGSNEQFF.

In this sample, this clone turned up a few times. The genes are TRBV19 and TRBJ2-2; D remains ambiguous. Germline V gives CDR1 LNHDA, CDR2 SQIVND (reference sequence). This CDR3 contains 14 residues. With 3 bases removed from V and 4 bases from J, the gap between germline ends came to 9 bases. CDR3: CASSISYGTGELFF. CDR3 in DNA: TGTGCCAGTAGTATTAGTTATGGCACCGGGGAGCTGTTTTTT.

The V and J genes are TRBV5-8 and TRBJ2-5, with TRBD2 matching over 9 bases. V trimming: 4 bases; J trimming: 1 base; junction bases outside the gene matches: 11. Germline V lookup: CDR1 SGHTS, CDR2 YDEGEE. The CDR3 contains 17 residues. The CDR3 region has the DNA TGTGCCAGCAGCCTAACAGGAAGCGGGAGGTCCCAAGAGACCCAGTACTTC. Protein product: CASSLTGSGRSQETQYF.

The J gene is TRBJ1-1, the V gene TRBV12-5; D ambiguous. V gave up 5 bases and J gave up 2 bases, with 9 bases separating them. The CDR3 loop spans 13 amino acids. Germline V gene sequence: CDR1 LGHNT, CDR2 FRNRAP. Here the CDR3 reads CASGHTDNTEAFF. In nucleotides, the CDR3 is TGTGCTAGTGGTCACACAGATAACACTGAAGCTTTCTTT.

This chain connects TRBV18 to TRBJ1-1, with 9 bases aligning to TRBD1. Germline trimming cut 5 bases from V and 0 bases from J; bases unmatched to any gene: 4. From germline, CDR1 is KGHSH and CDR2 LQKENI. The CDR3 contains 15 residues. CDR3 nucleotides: TGTGCCAGCTCAGCCGGGACAGGGATGAACACTGAAGCTTTCTTT. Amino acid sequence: CASSAGTGMNTEAFF.

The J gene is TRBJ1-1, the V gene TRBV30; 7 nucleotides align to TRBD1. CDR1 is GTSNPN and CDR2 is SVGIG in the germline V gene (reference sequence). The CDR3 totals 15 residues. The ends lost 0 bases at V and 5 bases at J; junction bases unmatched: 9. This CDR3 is CAWSVPDSGGTEAFF. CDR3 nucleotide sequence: TGTGCCTGGAGTGTACCTGATTCAGGGGGTACTGAAGCTTTCTTT. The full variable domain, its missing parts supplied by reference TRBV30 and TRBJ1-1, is SQTIHQWPATLVQPVGSPLSLECTVEGTSNPNLYWYRQAAGRGLQLLFYSVGIGQISSEVPQNLSASRPQDRQFILSSKKLLLSDSGFYLCAWSVPDSGGTEAFFGQGTRLTVV.

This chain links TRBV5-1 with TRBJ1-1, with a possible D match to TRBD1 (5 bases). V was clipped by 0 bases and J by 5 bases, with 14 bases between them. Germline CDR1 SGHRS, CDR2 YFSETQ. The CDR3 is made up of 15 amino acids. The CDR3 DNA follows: TGCGCCAGCAGCTTGGCCGGAGACAGCGCGACTGAAGCTTTCTTT. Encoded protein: CASSLAGDSATEAFF.